This record looks at one TCR beta chain sequence and its context. In its sample, this clonotype was seen many times. Its target antigen remains unknown. No base qualities exist here, and no much larger clone lies one base off it. The sample comes from a study of T cell repertoires in cytomegalovirus infection (dated by TCRdb to the late 2010s). With respect to the entire study: Because public TCR beta signatures pointed to carriage of CMV infection together with the matching HLA type, the HLA type of each donor mattered for the analysis. Study-wide findings and limitations: The ex vivo response was dominated by HLA-C-restricted CMV-specific TCR beta clonotypes, and the single most frequent clonotype in two of eight donors was supplied by these HLA-C-restricted clonotypes. Cumulative frequency of public TCR beta family members discriminated carriers of CMV infection plus the relevant HLA type in this cohort and an independent approximately 370-donor cohort.

For sequencing, an Illumina HiSeq 1500 was employed. The public reads were run again by TCRdb, first through fastp at Q25 and then through MiXCR, and only productive beta chains were kept. Entries are consolidated by CDR3 protein sequence, retaining the most common genes and DNA. For this sample the table gives some 400,000 distinct CDR3 sequences, of which around 18% were detected only once. In total, the top ten clones hold 8.7% of the sample. Here V drops 3 bases and J drops 4 bases, and the junction holds 10 bases not matched to any gene. Measured from the cysteine to the phenylalanine, the CDR3 is 18 residues long. The entry retains the CDR3 DNA only, 54 bases that are in frame from base 1. For CDR1 and CDR2, the germline V gene lists MNHEY and SVGEGT.

The sequenced sample consisted of PBMCs. The chain employs TRBV6-2 or TRBV6-3 and TRBJ2-1; 12 bases in the junction line up with TRBD2. This receptor was obtained from a human donor in good health (CMV status not recorded). Some clones in this sample may be carry-over from other donors' samples. In nucleotides, the sequence is TGTGCCAGCAGTTATTGGCTAGCGGGAGGGAAAGGGTACAATGAGCAGTTCTTC. It encodes CASSYWLAGGKGYNEQFF.